These T cell receptor beta chains were read from a single sample in a study of CD8+ T cells in alopecia areata. Sequenced by immunoSEQ multiplex PCR; TCRdb stores in-frame clones only, minus some. The profile shows about 200,000 clones, approximately 60% of them singletons. Sequences were obtained from CD8+ T cells sorted from blood. The receptors shown here come from a human donor in good health. Each CDR3 is given with its conserved first and last residue. Each record gives: D gene, J gene, V gene, clone size, CDR3 protein, CDR3 DNA. A D gene is named only where the DNA matches it firmly. Size tells how often a clone was seen (once, few, many) or the class of an expanded clone, and some rows leave it out.

-	TRBJ2-7	TRBV2	-	CASTEEGLSYEQYF	TGTGCCAGCACTGAAGAGGGTCTTTCCTACGAGCAGTACTTC
TRBD1	TRBJ1-1	TRBV25-1	-	CASSVVTGAEAFF	TGTGCCAGCAGTGTAGTGACAGGGGCAGAAGCTTTCTTT
-	TRBJ2-1	TRBV19	few	CASQKTTQVAYNEQFF	TGTGCCAGCCAAAAGACTACTCAGGTTGCCTACAATGAGCAGTTCTTC
TRBD2	TRBJ2-7	TRBV4-1	-	CASSQPVGGGEQYF	TGCGCCAGCAGCCAACCGGTTGGGGGGGGCGAGCAGTACTTC
TRBD1	TRBJ1-2	TRBV5-6	-	CASSLGTGYYGYTF	TGTGCCAGCAGCTTGGGGACAGGGTACTATGGCTACACCTTC
-	TRBJ1-1	TRBV29-1	-	CSVETQTGGAFF	TGCAGCGTTGAGACTCAAACAGGTGGGGCTTTCTTT
-	TRBJ2-7	TRBV7-2	-	CASSYLYEQYF	TGTGCCAGCAGCTACCTCTACGAGCAGTACTTC
-	TRBJ2-3	TRBV4-1	-	CASSQDLTDTQYF	TGCGCCAGCAGCCAAGATCTCACAGATACGCAGTATTTT
-	TRBJ1-2	TRBV7-6	-	CASSSTIGGQNGYTF	TGTGCCAGCAGCTCAACGATCGGGGGACAAAATGGCTACACCTTC
-	TRBJ2-6	TRBV7-2	few	CASSFGSGANVLTF	TGTGCCAGCAGCTTTGGCTCTGGGGCCAACGTCCTGACTTTC
TRBD1	TRBJ1-1	TRBV29-1	-	CSVEQGAADTEAFF	TGCAGCGTGGAACAGGGGGCAGCGGACACTGAAGCTTTCTTT
-	TRBJ2-1	TRBV7-9	few	CASSGGTKIPYNEQFF	TGTGCCAGCAGCGGGGGGACCAAGATTCCATACAATGAGCAGTTCTTC